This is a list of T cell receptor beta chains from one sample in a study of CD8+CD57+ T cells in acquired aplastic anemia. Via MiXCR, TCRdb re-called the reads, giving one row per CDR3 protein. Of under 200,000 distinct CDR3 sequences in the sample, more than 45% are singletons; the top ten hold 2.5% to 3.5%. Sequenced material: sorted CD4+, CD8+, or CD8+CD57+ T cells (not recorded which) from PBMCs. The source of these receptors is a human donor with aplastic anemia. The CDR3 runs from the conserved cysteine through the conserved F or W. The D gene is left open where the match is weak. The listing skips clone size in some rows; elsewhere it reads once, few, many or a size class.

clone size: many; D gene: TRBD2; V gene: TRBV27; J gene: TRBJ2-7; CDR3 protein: CASSSAGYYEQYF; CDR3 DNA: TGTGCCAGCAGTTCAGCGGGGTACTACGAGCAGTACTTC
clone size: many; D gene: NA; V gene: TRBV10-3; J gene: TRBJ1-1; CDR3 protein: CAISELLEAFF; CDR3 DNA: TGTGCCATCAGTGAGCTGTTAGAAGCTTTCTTT
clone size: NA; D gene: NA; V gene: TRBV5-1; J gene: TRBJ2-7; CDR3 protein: CASSLGPVTYEQYF; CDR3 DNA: TGCGCCAGCAGCTTGGGTCCGGTGACCTACGAGCAGTACTTC
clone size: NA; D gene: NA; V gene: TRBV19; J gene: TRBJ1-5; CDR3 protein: CASSVQSLGQPQHF; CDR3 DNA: TGTGCCAGTAGTGTTCAGTCGCTAGGTCAGCCCCAGCATTTT
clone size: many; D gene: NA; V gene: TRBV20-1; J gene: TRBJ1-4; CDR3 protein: CSARASARGEKLFF; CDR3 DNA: TGCAGTGCTAGAGCGTCAGCAAGGGGTGAAAAACTGTTTTTT
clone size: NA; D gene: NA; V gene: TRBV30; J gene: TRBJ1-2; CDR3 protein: CAWSSRGTTNYGYTF; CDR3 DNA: TGTGCCTGGAGTAGCCGAGGGACAACTAACTATGGCTACACCTTC
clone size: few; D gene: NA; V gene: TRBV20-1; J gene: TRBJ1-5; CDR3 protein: CSASEVGSYQPQHF; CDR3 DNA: TGCAGTGCTAGCGAAGTGGGCAGTTATCAGCCCCAGCATTTT
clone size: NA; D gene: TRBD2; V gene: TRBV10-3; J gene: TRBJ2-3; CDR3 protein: CAISEGSGRAPTDTQYF; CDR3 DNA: TGTGCCATCAGTGAGGGGAGCGGGAGGGCCCCCACAGATACGCAGTATTTT
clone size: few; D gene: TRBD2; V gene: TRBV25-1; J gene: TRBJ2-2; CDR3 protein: CASSGGLAGTGELFF; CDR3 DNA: TGTGCCAGCAGTGGGGGACTAGCGGGGACCGGGGAGCTGTTTTTT
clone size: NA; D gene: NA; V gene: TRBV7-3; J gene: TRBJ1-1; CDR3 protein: CASSQRTEAFF; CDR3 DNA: TGTGCCAGCAGCCAACGGACTGAAGCTTTCTTT
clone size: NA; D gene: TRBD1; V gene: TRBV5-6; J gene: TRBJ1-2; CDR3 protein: CASRPRPPGQGVYGYTF; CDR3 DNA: TGTGCCAGCAGACCCCGACCTCCGGGACAGGGGGTTTATGGCTACACCTTC
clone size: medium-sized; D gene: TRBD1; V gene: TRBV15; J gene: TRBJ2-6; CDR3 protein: CATSRPGQTYSGANVLTF; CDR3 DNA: TGTGCCACCAGCAGGCCGGGACAGACCTACTCTGGGGCCAACGTCCTGACTTTC
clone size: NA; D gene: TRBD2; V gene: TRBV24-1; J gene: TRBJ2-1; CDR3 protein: CATSDPGLPSYEQFF; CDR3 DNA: TGTGCCACCAGTGATCCGGGACTACCTTCCTACGAGCAGTTCTTC
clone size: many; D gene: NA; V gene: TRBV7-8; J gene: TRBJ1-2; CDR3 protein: CASSLAPPPPGSGYGYTF; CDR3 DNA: TGTGCCAGCAGCTTAGCTCCACCCCCTCCGGGTTCTGGCTATGGCTACACCTTC
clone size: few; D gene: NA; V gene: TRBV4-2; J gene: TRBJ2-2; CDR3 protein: CASSQESRGVTGELFF; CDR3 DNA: TGTGCCAGCAGCCAAGAATCGAGGGGGGTAACCGGGGAGCTGTTTTTT
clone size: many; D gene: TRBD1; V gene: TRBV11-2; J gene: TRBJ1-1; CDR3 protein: CASSTQGGRTEAFF; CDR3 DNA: TGTGCCAGCAGCACACAGGGGGGAAGGACTGAAGCTTTCTTT
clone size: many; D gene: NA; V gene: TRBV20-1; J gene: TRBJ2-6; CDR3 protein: CSALKSGANVLTF; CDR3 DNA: TGCAGTGCTCTCAAATCTGGGGCCAACGTCCTGACTTTC
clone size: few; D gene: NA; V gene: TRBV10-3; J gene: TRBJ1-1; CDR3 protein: CAISESQALNTEAFF; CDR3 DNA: TGTGCCATCAGTGAGTCGCAGGCCTTGAACACTGAAGCTTTCTTT
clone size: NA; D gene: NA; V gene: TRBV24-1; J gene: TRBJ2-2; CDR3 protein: CATSDLYDTGELFF; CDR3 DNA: TGTGCCACCAGTGATTTGTATGACACCGGGGAGCTGTTTTTT
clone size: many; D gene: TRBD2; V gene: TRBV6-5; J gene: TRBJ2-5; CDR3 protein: CASSYGAGGRETQYF; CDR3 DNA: TGTGCCAGCAGTTACGGGGCGGGGGGGCGAGAGACCCAGTACTTC
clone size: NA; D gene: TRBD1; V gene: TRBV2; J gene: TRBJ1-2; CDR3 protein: CASVRGRDYGYTF; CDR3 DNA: TGTGCCAGCGTAAGGGGGCGGGACTATGGCTACACCTTC
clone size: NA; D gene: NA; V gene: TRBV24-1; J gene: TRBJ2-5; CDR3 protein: CATSPGTTQYF; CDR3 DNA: TGTGCCACCAGCCCCGGGACCACCCAGTACTTC
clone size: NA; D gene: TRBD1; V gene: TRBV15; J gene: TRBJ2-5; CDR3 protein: CATSGGTGAFQETQYF; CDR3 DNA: TGTGCCACCAGCGGGGGGACAGGGGCATTCCAAGAGACCCAGTACTTT
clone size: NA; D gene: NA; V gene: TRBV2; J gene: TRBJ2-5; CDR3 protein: CASKWTASETQYF; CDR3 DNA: TGTGCCAGCAAATGGACAGCCTCGGAGACCCAGTACTTC
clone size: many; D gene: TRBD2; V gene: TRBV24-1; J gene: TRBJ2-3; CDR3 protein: CATTSGRASDTQYF; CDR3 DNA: TGTGCCACCACTAGCGGGAGGGCCTCGGATACGCAGTATTTT
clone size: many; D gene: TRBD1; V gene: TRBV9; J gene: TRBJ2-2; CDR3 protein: CASSVRPRDRGRLGTGELFF; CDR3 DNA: TGTGCCAGCAGCGTACGCCCCCGGGACAGGGGAAGATTAGGCACCGGGGAGCTGTTTTTT
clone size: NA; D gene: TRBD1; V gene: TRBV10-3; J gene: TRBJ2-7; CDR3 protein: CAIKGQGPYEQYF; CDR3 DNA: TGTGCCATCAAGGGACAGGGCCCCTACGAGCAGTACTTC
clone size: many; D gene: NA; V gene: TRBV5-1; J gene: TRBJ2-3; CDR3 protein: CASSEPPATDTQYF; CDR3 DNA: TGCGCCAGCAGCGAGCCCCCAGCAACAGATACGCAGTATTTT
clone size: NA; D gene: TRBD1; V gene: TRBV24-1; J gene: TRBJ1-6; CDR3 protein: CATSDSGTGDSPLHF; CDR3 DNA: TGTGCCACCAGTGATTCCGGGACAGGGGATTCACCCCTCCACTTT
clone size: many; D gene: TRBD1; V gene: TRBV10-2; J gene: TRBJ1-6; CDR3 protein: CASSEPGTGGFSPLHF; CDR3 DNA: TGCGCCAGCAGTGAGCCAGGGACAGGGGGCTTTTCACCCCTCCACTTT
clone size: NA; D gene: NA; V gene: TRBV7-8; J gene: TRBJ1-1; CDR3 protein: CASSLGRRANTEAFF; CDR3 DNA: TGTGCCAGCAGCTTAGGTCGTAGAGCGAACACTGAAGCTTTCTTT
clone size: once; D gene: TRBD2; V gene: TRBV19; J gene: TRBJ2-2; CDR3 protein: CASSLLAGDTGELFF; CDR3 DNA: TGCGCCAGTAGCCTCCTAGCGGGGGACACCGGGGAGCTGTTTTTT
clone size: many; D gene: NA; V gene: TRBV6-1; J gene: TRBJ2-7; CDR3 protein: CASSEPRNEQTAYEQYF; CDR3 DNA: TGTGCCAGCAGTGAACCAAGGAACGAACAAACGGCCTACGAGCAGTACTTC
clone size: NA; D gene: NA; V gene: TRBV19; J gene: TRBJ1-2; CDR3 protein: CASTGPGGGGGYTF; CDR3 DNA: TGTGCCAGTACGGGCCCAGGTGGGGGCGGCGGCTACACCTTC